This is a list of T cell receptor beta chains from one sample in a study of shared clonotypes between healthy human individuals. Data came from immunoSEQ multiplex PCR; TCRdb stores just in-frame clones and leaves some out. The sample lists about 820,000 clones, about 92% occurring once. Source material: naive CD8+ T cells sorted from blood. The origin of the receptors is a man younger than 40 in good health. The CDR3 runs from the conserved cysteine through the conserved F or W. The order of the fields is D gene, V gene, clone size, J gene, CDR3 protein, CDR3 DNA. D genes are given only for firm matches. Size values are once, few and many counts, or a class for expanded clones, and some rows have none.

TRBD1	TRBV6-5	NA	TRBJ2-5	CASSYRDRGLETQYF	TGTGCCAGCAGTTACCGGGACAGGGGGCTGGAGACCCAGTACTTC
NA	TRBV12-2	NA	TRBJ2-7	CASRLACGFHAYEQYF	TGTGCAAGTCGCTTAGCGTGCGGGTTTCACGCCTACGAGCAGTACTTC
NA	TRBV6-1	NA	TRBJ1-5	CASSELGGLSNQPQHF	TGTGCCAGCAGTGAACTTGGGGGTCTAAGCAATCAGCCCCAGCATTTT
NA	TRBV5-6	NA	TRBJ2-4	CASSLSGENIQYF	TGTGCCAGCAGCTTATCAGGGGAGAACATTCAGTACTTC
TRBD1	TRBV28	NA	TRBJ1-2	CASSRKIDRGPSDYGYTF	TGTGCCAGCAGCCGGAAAATCGACAGGGGGCCCTCTGATTATGGCTACACCTTC
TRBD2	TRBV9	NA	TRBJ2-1	CASSAMMTSGSNEQFF	TGTGCCAGCAGCGCCATGATGACTAGCGGGAGTAATGAGCAGTTCTTC
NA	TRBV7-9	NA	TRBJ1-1	CASSLVGADLAFF	TGTGCCAGCAGCTTAGTAGGGGCGGACCTAGCTTTCTTT
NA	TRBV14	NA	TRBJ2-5	CASSRGALQETQYF	TGTGCCAGCTCTCGGGGGGCCCTCCAAGAGACCCAGTACTTC
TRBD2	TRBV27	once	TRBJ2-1	CASSTGLATYNEQFF	TGTGCCAGCAGTACCGGACTAGCGACTTACAATGAGCAGTTCTTC
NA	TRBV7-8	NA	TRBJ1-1	CASSLRPGLEAFF	TGTGCCAGCAGCTTACGGCCAGGTCTTGAAGCTTTCTTT
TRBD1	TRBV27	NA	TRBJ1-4	CASSRGTATNEKLFF	TGTGCCAGCAGTCGGGGGACAGCAACTAATGAAAAACTGTTTTTT
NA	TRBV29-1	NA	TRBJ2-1	CSDVTQTYNEQFF	TGCAGCGATGTGACACAGACCTACAATGAGCAGTTCTTC
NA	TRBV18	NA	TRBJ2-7	CASSPEENYEQYF	TGTGCCAGCTCACCGGAAGAAAACTACGAGCAGTACTTC
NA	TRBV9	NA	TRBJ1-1	CASSPPGRMNTEAFF	TGTGCCAGCAGCCCTCCGGGACGAATGAACACTGAAGCTTTCTTT
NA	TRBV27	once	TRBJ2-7	CASSSSSGTVSYEQYF	TGTGCCAGCAGTTCAAGCTCCGGGACGGTCTCCTACGAGCAGTACTTC
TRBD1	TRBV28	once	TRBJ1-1	CASSLSWGRGPQKPLEAFF	TGTGCCAGCAGTTTAAGCTGGGGCAGGGGGCCGCAAAAGCCTCTCGAAGCTTTCTTT
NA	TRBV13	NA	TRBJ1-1	CASSLGQTGNHGAFF	TGTGCCAGCAGCTTAGGCCAAACAGGGAACCACGGGGCTTTCTTT
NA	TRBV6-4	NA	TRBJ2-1	CASKFSLTPLNEQFF	TGTGCCAGCAAGTTTTCTCTTACCCCCTTAAATGAGCAGTTCTTC
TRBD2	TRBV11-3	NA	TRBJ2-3	CASSTPLAGATDTQYF	TGTGCCAGCAGCACCCCTCTAGCGGGAGCCACAGATACGCAGTATTTT
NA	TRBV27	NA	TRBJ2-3	CASSPVTFQTDTQYF	TGTGCCAGCAGCCCCGTAACATTTCAGACAGATACGCAGTATTTT